This T cell receptor (beta chain) was recovered during a study of blood T cell repertoires in COVID-19. Turning to the study itself: The United States, Italy and Spain supplied acute and convalescent COVID-19 samples. T cells, B-cell-depleted T cells, or PBMCs supplied cDNA or gDNA.

Germline lookup yields CDR1 MDHEN and CDR2 SYDVKM. V was trimmed by 2 bases and J by 1 base, leaving 8 bases between them. The CDR3 is 14 amino acids. Only one count was recorded for this clone. Under the authors' procedure: Reference gene primer amplification gave nucleated cell count estimates. Profiled with immunoSEQ multiplex PCR; TCRdb holds only in-frame clones, not every one. V, J and clone size were drawn from that table, and D and trimming were deduced from the DNA. This table holds 50,000 to 55,000 clones, roughly 87% found once. The sequence was obtained from a man aged 55 to 70 with active COVID-19. Sequenced input: peripheral blood. V gene TRBV28 combines with J gene TRBJ1-1; unclear D gene. The CDR3 region is CASSLGHTNTEAFF. The CDR3 bases are TGTGCCAGCAGTTTAGGTCACACGAACACTGAAGCTTTCTTT.